This T cell receptor (beta chain) was found in a study of blood T cell repertoires in COVID-19. For the study at large: Both acute and convalescent COVID-19 samples were obtained from the United States, Italy and Spain.

The CDR3 runs 13 residues. Germline CDR1 reads SGHTA; CDR2 reads FQGTGA. V lost 2 bases and J 5 bases, leaving 9 bases between the germline ends. TCRdb keeps only in-frame clones here, not all; method: immunoSEQ multiplex PCR. The sample lists about 210,000 clones; 81% were seen once. V usage is TRBV7-3 and J usage is TRBJ1-1; maybe TRBD1 (5 bases). The clonotype comes from a man between 35 and 55 years old who had recovered from COVID-19. Sequencing was carried out using PBMCs or T cells enriched from blood (not recorded which). CDR3 bases: TGTGCCAGCAGCTTACAGGGTTGGACTGAAGCTTTCTTT. Protein: CASSLQGWTEAFF.